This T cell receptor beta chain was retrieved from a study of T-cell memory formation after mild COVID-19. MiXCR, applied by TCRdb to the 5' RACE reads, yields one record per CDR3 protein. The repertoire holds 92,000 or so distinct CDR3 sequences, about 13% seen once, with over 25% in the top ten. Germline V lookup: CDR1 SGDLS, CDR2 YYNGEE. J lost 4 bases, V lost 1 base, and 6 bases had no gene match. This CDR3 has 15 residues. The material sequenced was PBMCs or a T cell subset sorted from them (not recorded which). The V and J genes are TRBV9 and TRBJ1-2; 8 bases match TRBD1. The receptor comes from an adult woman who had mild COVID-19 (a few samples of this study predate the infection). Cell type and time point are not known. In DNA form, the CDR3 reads TGTGCCAGCAGCGTAACACAGGGGGTTAGCTATGGCTACACCTTC. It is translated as CASSVTQGVSYGYTF. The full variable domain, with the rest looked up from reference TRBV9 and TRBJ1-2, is DSGVTQTPKHLITATGQRVTLRCSPRSGDLSVYWYQQSLDQGLQFLIQYYNGEERAKGNILERFSAQQFPDLHSELNLSSLELGDSALYFCASSVTQGVSYGYTFGSGTRLTVV.